The clone carrying this TCR beta chain has only one observation. Its target is unknown. The entry originates in a study of cytomegalovirus exposure and HLA in healthy donors. Study-wide points: Sequencing artifact likely explains a cluster of highly shared sequence variants. As a later analysis revealed, most CMV-associated TCR beta chains appeared HLA-restricted. The study designated fewer than 200 TCR beta chains cytomegalovirus-associated.

The CDR3 contains 13 residues. Trimming pared 4 bases from V and 6 bases from J, leaving 10 bases between. CDR1 is SGHNT, CDR2 YYREEE, per germline (reference sequence). The PCR contained 60 Vbeta and 13 Jbeta primers. Original processing methods: An analysis performed later counted 73 million or so unique TCR beta chains (around 10 million of them shared). Only in-frame clones appear in the TCRdb table, and some are missing; sequencing was by immunoSEQ multiplex PCR. The V and J calls and clone size are taken from that table; D and trimming were inferred from the DNA. The sample includes some 96,000 clones, less than 85% of them seen just once.

The sample consisted of PBMCs. This TCR came from a woman aged 60-70 years in good health and CMV-seropositive. V gene TRBV5-4 combines with J gene TRBJ2-2; D remains ambiguous. The CDR3 DNA sequence: TGTGCCAGCAGCCTCTTTGCGGCCGGGGAGCTGTTTTTT. It yields the protein CASSLFAAGELFF.